This entry is about one T cell receptor (beta chain). These data are taken from a study of T cell clones after liver transplantation. Sequencing used immunoSEQ multiplex PCR; TCRdb keeps in-frame clones, though not all of them. This sample carries some 70,000 clones, roughly nine tenths of them seen once, and the ten largest clones take approximately 2.6%. This CDR3 comprises 14 residues. The ends were cut back, 4 bases at V and 0 bases at J, with 10 bases in the middle. Germline-derived CDR1 and CDR2 are SNHLY and FYNNEI. The rearrangement links TRBV2 to TRBJ2-7; D is uncertain. This receptor was taken from a human donor who received a liver transplant. The sequencing here drew on CD4+ T cells from blood, taken before liver transplant. CDR3 sequence: CASSVDETSYEQYF. CDR3 nucleotides: TGTGCCAGCAGTGTCGACGAAACCTCCTACGAGCAGTACTTC.